The next 29 T cell receptor beta chains were all read from a single sample in a study of blood T cell repertoires in COVID-19. The protocol was immunoSEQ multiplex PCR, while the TCRdb copy is restricted to in-frame clones and leaves out a portion. The sample has around 140,000 clones, 85% to 90% seen once. The sequenced sample was peripheral blood. Receptors were obtained from a woman in her forties or fifties with active or convalescent COVID-19.

The rearrangement joins TRBV11-2 to TRBJ2-3; 7 bases fit TRBD2. Per the germline V gene, CDR1 is SGHAT and CDR2 is FQNNGV. With V trimmed by 3 bases and J by 4 bases, 19 bases remained unmatched. CDR3 size: 19 residues. In DNA, the CDR3 is TGTGCCAGCAGCTTGACCCAACGGCGGGAGTTGGGGTTCGCAGATACGCAGTATTTT. As protein: CASSLTQRRELGFADTQYF.

J is TRBJ1-5 and V is TRBV7-2, with 7 bases identical to TRBD1. The CDR3 sequence is 15 residues long. Unmatched junction bases numbered 5, after V lost 3 bases and J lost 3 bases. Germline CDR1 and CDR2: SGHTA and FQGNSA. The CDR3 sequence is CASSFRTGDNQPQHF. Written as DNA, the CDR3 is TGTGCCAGCAGCTTCAGGACAGGTGACAATCAGCCCCAGCATTTT.

The chain employs TRBV5-1 and TRBJ1-6; 8 nucleotides align to TRBD1. V lost 4 bases to trimming and J lost 9 bases; unmatched junction nucleotides: 6. CDR3 length: 14 amino acids. Germline-derived CDR1 and CDR2 are SGHRS and YFSETQ. The CDR3 DNA sequence: TGCGCCAGCAGCATCGGACAGGGCGGTTCACCCCTCCACTTT. Translated: CASSIGQGGSPLHF.

V is TRBV18 and J is TRBJ2-2, with TRBD2 as a possible D gene (5 bases). The germline CDR1 and CDR2 sequences are KGHSH and LQKENI. Trimming took 2 bases from V and 5 from J, leaving 6 bases between them. This CDR3 has 13 residues. The CDR3 sequence is CASSPTRTGELFF. The CDR3 DNA is TGTGCCAGCTCACCAACTAGGACCGGGGAGCTGTTTTTT.

V and J are TRBV29-1 and TRBJ1-2; D may be TRBD1 (6 bases). This CDR3 has 14 amino acids. Germline values: CDR1 SQVTM, CDR2 ANQGSEA. Trimming pared 5 bases from V and 4 bases from J, leaving 17 bases between. CDR3 nucleotides: TGCAGCGTTTCCGCGACAGGAGACCCCTATGGCTACACCTTC. Its translation is CSVSATGDPYGYTF.

This chain connects TRBV20-1 to TRBJ1-1; D remains ambiguous. V gave up 3 bases and J gave up 1 base, with 9 bases separating them. CDR1 is DFQATT and CDR2 is SNEGSKA in the germline V gene (reference sequence). The CDR3 extends over 13 amino acids. The CDR3 is CSASLSKNTEAFF. In nucleotides, the CDR3 is TGCAGTGCTAGTCTCAGTAAGAACACTGAAGCTTTCTTT.

The V and J genes are TRBV6-2 or TRBV6-3 and TRBJ2-1, with a tentative D call TRBD1 (6 bases). V was trimmed by 4 bases and J by 6 bases, leaving 22 bases between them. Germline V CDR1 and CDR2: MNHEY, SVGEGT. The CDR3 contains 17 residues. CDR3 nucleotides: TGTGCCAGCAGTTCCCTATACAGGGCCAAACATGGCAATGAGCAGTTCTTC. This translates into CASSSLYRAKHGNEQFF.

The chain couples TRBV11-3 to TRBJ1-1; D is unresolved. The CDR3 covers 13 residues. V gave up 3 bases and J gave up 1 base, with 6 bases separating them. The germline V gene encodes CDR1 SGHNT and CDR2 YENEEA. The CDR3, as DNA: TGTGCCAGCAGCTTTGACTCGAACACTGAAGCTTTCTTT. The encoded protein is CASSFDSNTEAFF.

The chain employs TRBV5-1 and TRBJ1-4; TRBD1 might be the D (5 bases). There are 15 residues in the CDR3. Trimming took off 0 bases at V and 12 bases at J, with 18 bases between the two ends. Germline loops: CDR1 SGHRS, CDR2 YFSETQ. The CDR3 DNA follows: TGCGCCAGCAGCTTGGAGGGTAGCGGGGGTGCGGAACTGTTTTTT. Protein product: CASSLEGSGGAELFF.

The V call is TRBV27, the J call TRBJ1-2, with a weak D call TRBD1 (6 bases). Germline V lookup: CDR1 MNHEY, CDR2 SMNVEV (reference sequence). The CDR3 has 15 amino acids. V was pared by 3 bases and J by 3 bases, with 14 bases between. Here the CDR3 reads CASSLRARTDYGYTF. CDR3 sequence (DNA): TGTGCCAGCAGTTTGAGGGCCAGGACAGACTATGGCTACACCTTC.

V gene TRBV5-8 combines with J gene TRBJ2-7, with 7 bases that match TRBD2. V lost 7 bases to trimming and J lost 13 bases; unmatched junction nucleotides: 11. The CDR3 consists of 11 residues. Looked up from germline, CDR1 is SGHTS and CDR2 is YDEGEE. CDR3 region: CASGFRTRAYF. The CDR3 nucleotides read TGTGCCAGCGGGTTTAGGACTAGGGCTTACTTC.

V and J are TRBV5-1 and TRBJ2-2; 9 positions match TRBD1. CDR1 is SGHRS, CDR2 YFSETQ, per germline. The V segment lost 3 bases and the J segment 8 bases; nucleotides outside the gene matches: 11. The CDR3 has 16 amino acids. In DNA, the CDR3 is TGCGCCAGCAGCTCGCCCATGGGACAGGGAAGGGGGGAGCTGTTTTTT. Residues: CASSSPMGQGRGELFF.

The gene calls are TRBV30 and TRBJ2-5, with TRBD2 matching 11 bases. Germline CDR1 is GTSNPN and CDR2 is SVGIG (reference sequence). Trimming cost V 7 bases and J 4 bases; bases outside gene matches: 5. CDR3 size: 13 residues. CDR3 sequence (DNA): TGTGCCTTGATAGCGGGGGGGCTAGAGACCCAGTACTTC. As protein: CALIAGGLETQYF.

V is TRBV5-1 and J is TRBJ2-3; 10 nucleotides line up with TRBD2. V shed 3 bases, J shed 1 base, and the junction held 5 bases outside the gene matches. The germline V gene encodes CDR1 SGHRS and CDR2 YFSETQ. The length of the CDR3 is 16 residues. The CDR3 DNA sequence: TGCGCCAGCAGCTGGAACCTAGCGGGAGGCACAGATACGCAGTATTTT. Residues: CASSWNLAGGTDTQYF.

J is TRBJ1-6 and V is TRBV11-2; 7 nucleotides match TRBD1. CDR3 length: 14 residues. With 5 bases clipped from V and 7 bases from J, the junction kept 5 bases outside the gene matches. The germline V gene encodes CDR1 SGHAT and CDR2 FQNNGV. For the CDR3, the DNA is TGTGCCAGCAGCCTGCTGACAGGGAATTCACCCCTCCACTTT. Amino acids: CASSLLTGNSPLHF.

V and J are TRBV30 and TRBJ2-7; possibly TRBD2 for D (6 bases). Per the germline V gene, CDR1 is GTSNPN and CDR2 is SVGIG (reference sequence). This CDR3 is 9 amino acids long. CDR3 sequence (DNA): TGTGCGGCGGGGTACGAGCAGTACTTC. Its protein product is CAAGYEQYF.

The count of this clone is one. This chain joins TRBV11-2 and TRBJ2-1; 12 bases are a match to TRBD2. Germline CDR1 reads SGHAT; CDR2 reads FQNNGV. The J segment lost 0 bases and the V segment lost 4 bases, leaving 10 bases of the junction unmatched. The CDR3 covers 19 residues. This CDR3 is CASSSPTSGGSSSYNEQFF. The CDR3 nucleotides are TGTGCCAGCAGCTCGCCGACTAGCGGGGGCTCGAGCTCCTACAATGAGCAGTTCTTC.

V usage is TRBV19 and J usage is TRBJ1-2; no clear D gene. The CDR3 has 14 residues. CDR1 and CDR2 from the germline V gene are LNHDA and SQIVND (reference sequence). Trimming took 0 bases from V and 2 from J, leaving 7 bases between them. CDR3 region: CASSIDSGNYGYTF. Written as DNA, the CDR3 is TGTGCCAGTAGTATAGACTCGGGGAACTATGGCTACACCTTC.

This sequence joins TRBV4-1 and TRBJ1-1, with 8 bases matching TRBD1. The CDR3 extends over 15 amino acids. V dropped 6 bases and J dropped 5; count of bases not matched to a gene: 11. Looked up from germline, CDR1 is MGHRA and CDR2 is YSYEKL. In nucleotides, the CDR3 is TGCGCCAGCAGTCGAAGCTTGGACAGGGTGACTGAAGCTTTCTTT. Residues: CASSRSLDRVTEAFF.

J is TRBJ1-6 and V is TRBV27; 7 bases match TRBD1. The CDR3 covers 17 residues. Germline V lookup: CDR1 MNHEY, CDR2 SMNVEV (reference sequence). The junction had 16 bases not matched to a gene; V was cut back by 5 bases and J by 9 bases. CDR3 in amino acids: CASSTRQGTLVGSPLHF. The CDR3 nucleotides read TGTGCCAGCAGTACCCGACAGGGTACGCTTGTTGGTTCACCCCTCCACTTT.

This chain uses TRBV19 with TRBJ1-2; 12 nucleotides match TRBD1. CDR1 and CDR2 from the germline V gene are LNHDA and SQIVND (reference sequence). The ends lost 7 bases at V and 2 bases at J; junction bases unmatched: 8. The CDR3 is 16 amino acids. The CDR3 bases are TGTGCCAGTACCATTACCGGGACAGGGGGCAACTATGGCTACACCTTC. This gives the protein CASTITGTGGNYGYTF.

This chain uses TRBV7-3 with TRBJ1-1, with TRBD1 as a possible D gene (5 bases). Trimming stripped 2 bases from V and 6 bases from J, with 19 bases between. There are 16 residues in the CDR3. Germline CDR1 and CDR2: SGHTA and FQGTGA. The CDR3 spells CASSLLGPTTGAEAFF. DNA for the CDR3: TGTGCCAGCAGCTTATTGGGACCCACAACGGGGGCTGAAGCTTTCTTT.

V gene TRBV28 combines with J gene TRBJ1-1; D ambiguous. The germline CDR1 and CDR2 sequences are MDHEN and SYDVKM. The CDR3 runs 12 residues. Trimming stripped 1 base from V and 10 bases from J, with 10 bases between. CDR3 region: CASSLLASGAFF. CDR3 sequence (DNA): TGTGCCAGCAGTTTATTAGCGAGTGGAGCTTTCTTT.

V is TRBV13 and J is TRBJ2-7; the D gene is possibly TRBD1 (7 bases). V was shortened by 2 bases and J by 3 bases, with 14 bases between the two germline ends. CDR3 length equals 15 residues. Germline CDR1 is PRHDT and CDR2 is FYEKMQ (reference sequence). The CDR3 sequence: CASSLRRGPFYEQYF. DNA of the CDR3: TGTGCCAGCAGCTTACGGAGGGGGCCGTTCTACGAGCAGTACTTC.

The chain joins TRBV7-9 to TRBJ1-4; 9 bases align to TRBD1. The V and J ends lost 5 bases and 6 bases, in that order; junction bases with no gene match: 4. CDR3 size: 14 residues. In germline, CDR1 is SEHNR, CDR2 FQNEAQ (reference sequence). The CDR3 here is CASSPQGADEKLFF. The CDR3 nucleotides are TGTGCCAGCAGCCCACAGGGGGCAGATGAAAAACTGTTTTTT.

This clone was found once. The chain is built from TRBV2 and TRBJ1-5; D is possibly TRBD1 (5 bases). V was pared by 2 bases and J by 3 bases, with 11 bases between. The CDR3 length is 15 residues. Per germline, CDR1 SNHLY and CDR2 FYNNEI. The CDR3 here is CASSETQGYNQPQHF. CDR3 sequence (DNA): TGTGCCAGCAGTGAAACTCAGGGATACAATCAGCCCCAGCATTTT.

The genes are TRBV27 and TRBJ1-1; D might be TRBD1 (6 bases). Trimming pared 4 bases from V and 1 base from J, leaving 16 bases between. Germline V gives CDR1 MNHEY, CDR2 SMNVEV (reference sequence). The CDR3 contains 16 residues. The CDR3 loop is CASSYLGGAGNTEAFF. The CDR3 nucleotides read TGTGCCAGCAGTTACCTCGGGGGGGCAGGGAACACTGAAGCTTTCTTT.

The V call is TRBV5-1, the J call TRBJ2-1; D gene ambiguous. Germline lookup yields CDR1 SGHRS and CDR2 YFSETQ. Trimming shortened V by 0 bases and J by 8 bases, and 12 bases separated the two germline ends. The CDR3 loop spans 14 amino acids. Written as DNA, the CDR3 is TGCGCCAGCAGCTTGGAGAGGCAGAACGATGAGCAGTTCTTC. Translating it yields CASSLERQNDEQFF.

A few counts support this clone. This specimen includes other DNA sequences encoding the same CDR3. The V and J genes are TRBV9 and TRBJ1-1; 7 bases line up with TRBD1. Germline V gene sequence: CDR1 SGDLS, CDR2 YYNGEE. The CDR3 covers 13 residues. The J segment lost 4 bases and the V segment lost 3 bases, leaving 3 bases of the junction unmatched. DNA of the CDR3: TGTGCCAGCAGCGCCACAGGGGTCACTGAAGCTTTCTTT. Translated: CASSATGVTEAFF.